Listed below are T cell receptor beta chains from one sample, sequenced in a study. TCRdb reanalysed the 5' RACE reads using MiXCR and keeps one entry per CDR3 protein. This table holds approximately 60,000 distinct CDR3 sequences, less than 30% found once. The sample consisted of tumor-infiltrating Tregs sorted from the breast tumor. These receptors originate from a female donor with breast cancer. Both conserved end residues are part of each CDR3. Each record gives: V gene, D gene, J gene, CDR3 length, clone size, CDR3 DNA, CDR3 protein. A D gene is named only where the DNA matches it firmly. Only part of the rows carry a size: once, few, many, or a class if the clone is expanded.

v_call: TRBV9
d_call: TRBD2
j_call: TRBJ2-1
cdr3_length: 16
clone_size: .
cdr3_nt: TGTGCCAGCAGCGTAGTAATAGCGGGAGGGCCAAATGAGCAGTTCTTC
cdr3_aa: CASSVVIAGGPNEQFF

v_call: TRBV7-2
d_call: .
j_call: TRBJ2-1
cdr3_length: 14
clone_size: medium-sized
cdr3_nt: TGTGCCAGCATCATTGCCGGGACAACAAATGAGCAGTTCTTC
cdr3_aa: CASIIAGTTNEQFF

v_call: TRBV6-1
d_call: .
j_call: TRBJ2-5
cdr3_length: 12
clone_size: few
cdr3_nt: TGTGCCACAAGTGCCCTACAAGAGACCCAGTACTTC
cdr3_aa: CATSALQETQYF

v_call: TRBV5-1
d_call: .
j_call: TRBJ2-1
cdr3_length: 13
clone_size: .
cdr3_nt: TGCGCCAGCAGCTTGGAAAGTTACAATGAGCAGTTCTTC
cdr3_aa: CASSLESYNEQFF

v_call: TRBV4-2
d_call: .
j_call: TRBJ1-1
cdr3_length: 16
clone_size: .
cdr3_nt: TGTGCCAGCAGCCAAGATAGCGGGGTCCAGAACACTGAAGCTTTCTTT
cdr3_aa: CASSQDSGVQNTEAFF

v_call: TRBV20-1
d_call: TRBD1
j_call: TRBJ1-4
cdr3_length: 15
clone_size: .
cdr3_nt: TGCAGTGCTAGAGATAAGGACAGGGAGTCTGGAAAACTGTTTTTT
cdr3_aa: CSARDKDRESGKLFF

v_call: TRBV27
d_call: TRBD1
j_call: TRBJ2-1
cdr3_length: 20
clone_size: .
cdr3_nt: TGTGCCAGCAGTCGACAGACAGGGGGCGCAGGTTCTGGCTCCTACAATGAGCAGTTCTTC
cdr3_aa: CASSRQTGGAGSGSYNEQFF

v_call: TRBV30
d_call: .
j_call: TRBJ2-1
cdr3_length: 13
clone_size: few
cdr3_nt: TGTGCCTGGCGTAGCGGCTCCTACAATGAGCAGTTCTTC
cdr3_aa: CAWRSGSYNEQFF

v_call: TRBV5-1
d_call: TRBD2
j_call: TRBJ2-7
cdr3_length: 16
clone_size: few
cdr3_nt: TGCGCCAGCAGCGACCCGACTAGCGGATTAGCCTACGAGCAGTACTTC
cdr3_aa: CASSDPTSGLAYEQYF

v_call: TRBV20-1
d_call: .
j_call: TRBJ1-2
cdr3_length: 13
clone_size: .
cdr3_nt: TGCAGTGCTAGAGGCACCACTAACTATGGCTACACCTTC
cdr3_aa: CSARGTTNYGYTF

v_call: TRBV11-2
d_call: .
j_call: TRBJ1-3
cdr3_length: 14
clone_size: many
cdr3_nt: TGTGCCAGCAGCCGGGGGGCGGCTGGAAACACCATATATTTT
cdr3_aa: CASSRGAAGNTIYF

v_call: TRBV25-1
d_call: .
j_call: TRBJ2-2
cdr3_length: 14
clone_size: .
cdr3_nt: TGTGCCAACAGTGAAGGGTCGAGGGGCTGGGAGCTGTTTTTT
cdr3_aa: CANSEGSRGWELFF

v_call: TRBV5-1
d_call: .
j_call: TRBJ2-5
cdr3_length: 13
clone_size: many
cdr3_nt: TGCGCCAGCAGCTTTGGACCAGCGGAGACCCAGTACTTC
cdr3_aa: CASSFGPAETQYF

v_call: TRBV6-6
d_call: .
j_call: TRBJ1-2
cdr3_length: 15
clone_size: many
cdr3_nt: TGTGCCAGCAGTTATTCAGGGGTCGGTTCCTATGGCTACACCTTC
cdr3_aa: CASSYSGVGSYGYTF

v_call: TRBV7-2
d_call: .
j_call: TRBJ2-6
cdr3_length: 15
clone_size: many
cdr3_nt: TGTGCCAGCGGACCCCCCCCCAATGGGGCCAACGTCCTGACTTTC
cdr3_aa: CASGPPPNGANVLTF

v_call: TRBV7-2
d_call: .
j_call: TRBJ1-2
cdr3_length: 15
clone_size: .
cdr3_nt: TGTGCCAGCAGCTTATCCCCAGTTAGGGGCTATGGCTACACCTTC
cdr3_aa: CASSLSPVRGYGYTF

v_call: TRBV6-1
d_call: .
j_call: TRBJ1-2
cdr3_length: 13
clone_size: .
cdr3_nt: TGTGCCAGCAGTGAAAGGGGGGTCTATGGCTACACCTTC
cdr3_aa: CASSERGVYGYTF

v_call: TRBV6-1
d_call: TRBD1
j_call: TRBJ1-4
cdr3_length: 14
clone_size: .
cdr3_nt: TGTGCCAGCAGGACGGACAGGGGGGACGAAAAACTGTTTTTT
cdr3_aa: CASRTDRGDEKLFF

v_call: TRBV27
d_call: .
j_call: TRBJ1-2
cdr3_length: 14
clone_size: many
cdr3_nt: TGTGCCAGCAGTTCGGAGCTGCGCAGGGGAGGCTACACCTTC
cdr3_aa: CASSSELRRGGYTF

v_call: TRBV5-1
d_call: .
j_call: TRBJ2-6
cdr3_length: 16
clone_size: many
cdr3_nt: TGCGCCAGCAGCAAATCCGGGCTTGGTGGGGCCAACGTCCTGACTTTC
cdr3_aa: CASSKSGLGGANVLTF

v_call: TRBV5-1
d_call: .
j_call: TRBJ2-5
cdr3_length: 15
clone_size: few
cdr3_nt: TGCGCCAGCAGCTTGGGAGCCCCAAGCCGAGAGACCCAGTACTTC
cdr3_aa: CASSLGAPSRETQYF

v_call: TRBV4-2
d_call: .
j_call: TRBJ1-3
cdr3_length: 15
clone_size: few
cdr3_nt: TGTGCCAGCAGCCAACCTTGGGACTCTGGAAACACCATATATTTT
cdr3_aa: CASSQPWDSGNTIYF

v_call: TRBV6-6
d_call: .
j_call: TRBJ1-2
cdr3_length: 12
clone_size: .
cdr3_nt: TGTGCCAGCAGTCCGGGGACTTATGGCTACACCTTC
cdr3_aa: CASSPGTYGYTF

v_call: TRBV20-1
d_call: .
j_call: TRBJ1-2
cdr3_length: 13
clone_size: .
cdr3_nt: TGCAGTGCTAGTACCAGGCTTTCTGATGGCTACACCTTC
cdr3_aa: CSASTRLSDGYTF

v_call: TRBV6-6
d_call: .
j_call: TRBJ2-7
cdr3_length: 16
clone_size: .
cdr3_nt: TGTGCCAGCAGTTACCGTCGCCCGGGACACCCCTACGAGCAGTACTTC
cdr3_aa: CASSYRRPGHPYEQYF

v_call: TRBV29-1
d_call: .
j_call: TRBJ2-7
cdr3_length: 11
clone_size: many
cdr3_nt: TGCAGCTATCGACAGGGACTCGAGCAGTGCTTC
cdr3_aa: CSYRQGLEQCF

v_call: TRBV20-1
d_call: TRBD2
j_call: TRBJ2-1
cdr3_length: 14
clone_size: medium-sized
cdr3_nt: TGCAGTGCTAGAGATGGGACTAGTCTCGATGAGCAGTTCTTC
cdr3_aa: CSARDGTSLDEQFF

v_call: TRBV7-3
d_call: .
j_call: TRBJ2-1
cdr3_length: 16
clone_size: .
cdr3_nt: TGTGCCAGCAGCCGAAGGGGGGGGCCTTCCTACAATGAGCAGTTCTTC
cdr3_aa: CASSRRGGPSYNEQFF

v_call: TRBV20-1
d_call: .
j_call: TRBJ2-1
cdr3_length: 15
clone_size: few
cdr3_nt: TGCAGTGCTAGGGGAACACTAGGACCTAGCAGTGAGCAGTTCTTC
cdr3_aa: CSARGTLGPSSEQFF

v_call: TRBV28
d_call: TRBD1
j_call: TRBJ1-1
cdr3_length: 13
clone_size: few
cdr3_nt: TGTGCCAGCAGAGGACAGGGGAACACTGAAGCTTTCTTT
cdr3_aa: CASRGQGNTEAFF

v_call: TRBV7-9
d_call: TRBD1
j_call: TRBJ1-1
cdr3_length: 14
clone_size: .
cdr3_nt: TGTGCCAGCAGCTCTACAGGGGAGTTTGCTGAAGCTTTCTTT
cdr3_aa: CASSSTGEFAEAFF

v_call: TRBV25-1
d_call: .
j_call: TRBJ2-7
cdr3_length: 12
clone_size: .
cdr3_nt: TGTGCCAGCAGTGAATTGGCCTACGAGCAGTACTTC
cdr3_aa: CASSELAYEQYF

v_call: TRBV20-1
d_call: .
j_call: TRBJ1-5
cdr3_length: 15
clone_size: many
cdr3_nt: TGCAGTGCTAGCCCCCGGGGGGGGGCGGATCAGCCCCAGCATTTT
cdr3_aa: CSASPRGGADQPQHF

v_call: TRBV25-1
d_call: .
j_call: TRBJ1-2
cdr3_length: 15
clone_size: .
cdr3_nt: TGTGCCAGCAGTGCAAAACCGGGCCCCTGGAATGGCTACACCTTC
cdr3_aa: CASSAKPGPWNGYTF

v_call: TRBV29-1
d_call: TRBD1
j_call: TRBJ1-2
cdr3_length: 13
clone_size: few
cdr3_nt: TGCAGCGTTTTACAGGGGCCTAACTATGGCTACACCTTC
cdr3_aa: CSVLQGPNYGYTF

v_call: TRBV6-5
d_call: TRBD2
j_call: TRBJ2-1
cdr3_length: 15
clone_size: .
cdr3_nt: TGTGCCAGCAGATCCAGCGGGGGGGCCTACAATGAGCAGTTCTTC
cdr3_aa: CASRSSGGAYNEQFF

v_call: TRBV5-1
d_call: TRBD2
j_call: TRBJ2-3
cdr3_length: 13
clone_size: few
cdr3_nt: TGCGCCAGCAGCTTCCCGGGAGGAGATACGCAGTATTTT
cdr3_aa: CASSFPGGDTQYF

v_call: TRBV7-9
d_call: TRBD1
j_call: TRBJ1-2
cdr3_length: 15
clone_size: few
cdr3_nt: TGTGCCAGCAGCAACCGGGACAGGGGTTTACATGGCTACACCTTC
cdr3_aa: CASSNRDRGLHGYTF

v_call: TRBV20-1
d_call: .
j_call: TRBJ2-7
cdr3_length: 14
clone_size: .
cdr3_nt: TGCAGTGCTCAACCGGGACCCCTTTTCTACGAGCAGTACTTC
cdr3_aa: CSAQPGPLFYEQYF

v_call: TRBV5-6
d_call: TRBD2
j_call: TRBJ2-2
cdr3_length: 16
clone_size: .
cdr3_nt: TGTGCCAGCGGAAAACGGACGGGAGGGAACACCGGGGAGCTGTTTTTT
cdr3_aa: CASGKRTGGNTGELFF

v_call: TRBV24-1
d_call: .
j_call: TRBJ2-3
cdr3_length: 17
clone_size: .
cdr3_nt: TGTGCCACCAGTGATTCGGGGGAACCCTTAGACACAGATACGCAGTATTTT
cdr3_aa: CATSDSGEPLDTDTQYF

v_call: TRBV7-9
d_call: .
j_call: TRBJ1-2
cdr3_length: 14
clone_size: .
cdr3_nt: TGTGCCAGCAGCTTTACAACGGGGAGTAGTGGCTACACCTTC
cdr3_aa: CASSFTTGSSGYTF

v_call: TRBV18
d_call: TRBD2
j_call: TRBJ2-7
cdr3_length: 14
clone_size: .
cdr3_nt: TGTGCCAGCTCACCGGGAGGGACCACCTACGAGCAGTACTTC
cdr3_aa: CASSPGGTTYEQYF

v_call: TRBV7-2
d_call: TRBD1
j_call: TRBJ1-2
cdr3_length: 14
clone_size: many
cdr3_nt: TGTGCCAGCAGCCCTCGACAGGGGGCGCGCGGCTACACCTTC
cdr3_aa: CASSPRQGARGYTF

v_call: TRBV5-6
d_call: .
j_call: TRBJ1-2
cdr3_length: 14
clone_size: few
cdr3_nt: TGTGCCAGCAGCTTGACGGGTCCCTCGGCAGGCTACACCTTC
cdr3_aa: CASSLTGPSAGYTF

v_call: TRBV6-5
d_call: TRBD1
j_call: TRBJ1-2
cdr3_length: 15
clone_size: many
cdr3_nt: TGTGCCAGCACCACACAAAGGGGACAGGGGCTTGGCTACACCTTC
cdr3_aa: CASTTQRGQGLGYTF

v_call: TRBV5-1
d_call: .
j_call: TRBJ2-1
cdr3_length: 15
clone_size: many
cdr3_nt: TGCGCCAGCAGTGGACAAGGGACAACCTACAATGAGCAGTTCTTC
cdr3_aa: CASSGQGTTYNEQFF

v_call: TRBV29-1
d_call: TRBD2
j_call: TRBJ2-5
cdr3_length: 15
clone_size: few
cdr3_nt: TGCAGCGTTAGTCGTGGACTAGCGGGCGGTGAGACCCAGTACTTC
cdr3_aa: CSVSRGLAGGETQYF

v_call: TRBV7-9
d_call: TRBD1
j_call: TRBJ2-4
cdr3_length: 18
clone_size: many
cdr3_nt: TGTGCCAGCAGCTCAGACAGGGTTGGTGGGCTAGCCAAAAACATTCAGTACTTC
cdr3_aa: CASSSDRVGGLAKNIQYF

v_call: TRBV7-7
d_call: TRBD2
j_call: TRBJ2-3
cdr3_length: 14
clone_size: few
cdr3_nt: TGTGCTAGCAGCTCCGGCGGGAGTGGAGATACGCAGTATTTT
cdr3_aa: CASSSGGSGDTQYF

v_call: TRBV28
d_call: TRBD1
j_call: TRBJ1-1
cdr3_length: 18
clone_size: few
cdr3_nt: TGTGCCAGCAGTTTCCCACGGACAGGGGACAGGTCAAACACTGAAGCTTTCTTT
cdr3_aa: CASSFPRTGDRSNTEAFF

v_call: TRBV5-1
d_call: .
j_call: TRBJ2-3
cdr3_length: 15
clone_size: .
cdr3_nt: TGCGCCAGCATGGGCCAGCGCGGTCCCACAGATACGCAGTATTTT
cdr3_aa: CASMGQRGPTDTQYF

v_call: TRBV9
d_call: TRBD2
j_call: TRBJ2-7
cdr3_length: 15
clone_size: few
cdr3_nt: TGTGCCAGCAGCGTGGGGGGACTAGCGGGCCACGAGCGGTACTTC
cdr3_aa: CASSVGGLAGHERYF

v_call: TRBV3-1
d_call: .
j_call: TRBJ2-2
cdr3_length: 14
clone_size: many
cdr3_nt: TGTGCCAGCATGAACAGAGAGTACACCGGGGAGCTGTTTTTT
cdr3_aa: CASMNREYTGELFF